These 5 T cell receptor beta chains came from one sample sequenced in a study of blood T cells in healthy people across ages. A sample-barcoded 5' primer and a J-beta primer mix were used in a second PCR of roughly 6 to 11 cycles. From the 5' RACE reads, TCRdb called clonotypes with MiXCR, one entry per CDR3 protein. The sample includes 700,000 to 900,000 distinct CDR3 sequences, roughly 24% seen only once; the top ten take 2.5% to 3.5%. These data also formed part of another study, on T cells of mothers and their children.

The sample consisted of blood. The source of these receptors is a boy aged 5-17 years in good health.

CDR3 nucleotides: TGCGCCACCGGATGGGGCTCCTACAATGAGCAGTTCTTC. Translating gives CATGWGSYNEQFF. This chain uses TRBV5-1 with TRBJ2-1; D is ambiguous. CDR3 length: 13 amino acids. In germline, CDR1 is SGHRS, CDR2 YFSETQ. The V and J ends lost 9 bases and 0 bases respectively, with 10 bases between them.

This clonotype turned up a few times. The gene calls are TRBV6-1 and TRBJ2-5; the match to TRBD2 covers 13 bases. The J call may be incorrect, as the DNA end agrees better with TRBJ2-7. The CDR3 spans 16 residues. Germline V lookup: CDR1 MNHNS, CDR2 SASEGT. CDR3 in amino acids: CASSRGRTSGGYEQYF. As DNA, the CDR3 is TGTGCCAGCAGTCGAGGGAGGACTAGCGGGGGTTACGAGCAGTACTTC.

Comment on this clonotype: This may be a read error, as it is one base from a much larger clone. The CDR3 sequence: CASSTLADSYEQYF. CDR3 bases: TGTGCCAGCAGCACCCTAGCGGATTCCTACGAGCAGTACTTC. The rearrangement joins TRBV28 to TRBJ2-7; TRBD2 agrees at 7 bases. Looked up from germline, CDR1 is MDHEN and CDR2 is SYDVKM. This CDR3 comprises 14 residues. J lost 1 base, V lost 6 bases, and 6 bases had no gene match.

This clonotype was observed a few times. The V and J genes are TRBV2 and TRBJ2-5, with D unresolved. The assigned J gene may be wrong: the sequence end matches TRBJ2-7 better. This CDR3 contains 14 residues. CDR1 and CDR2 (germline): SNHLY, FYNNEI. CDR3 coding DNA: TGTGCCAGCAGTGAGGCTGGTAAATCCTACGAGCAGTACTTC. Translating gives CASSEAGKSYEQYF.

The rearrangement uses TRBV4-1 and TRBJ2-5; 9 bases fit TRBD1. Near its end, the DNA agrees better with TRBJ2-7, so the J call may be wrong. Germline CDR1 and CDR2: MGHRA and YSYEKL. The CDR3 totals 13 residues. The DNA of the CDR3 is TGCGCCAGCAAAGGGACAGGGAGAAACGAGCAGTACTTC. It yields the protein CASKGTGRNEQYF.